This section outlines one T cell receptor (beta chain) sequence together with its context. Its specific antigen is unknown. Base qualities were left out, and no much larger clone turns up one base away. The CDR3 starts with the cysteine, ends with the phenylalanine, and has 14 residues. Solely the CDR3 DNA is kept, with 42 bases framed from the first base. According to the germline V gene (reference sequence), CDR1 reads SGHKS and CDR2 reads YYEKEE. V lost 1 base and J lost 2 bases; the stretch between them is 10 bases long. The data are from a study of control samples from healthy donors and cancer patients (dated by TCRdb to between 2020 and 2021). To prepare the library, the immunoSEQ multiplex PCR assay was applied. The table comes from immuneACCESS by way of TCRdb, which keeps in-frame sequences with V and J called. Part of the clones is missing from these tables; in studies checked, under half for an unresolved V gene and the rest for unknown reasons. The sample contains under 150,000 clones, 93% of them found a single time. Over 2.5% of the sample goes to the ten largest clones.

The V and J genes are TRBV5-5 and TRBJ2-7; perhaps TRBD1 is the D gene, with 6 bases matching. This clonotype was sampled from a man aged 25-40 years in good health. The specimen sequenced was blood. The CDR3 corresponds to CASSLHREPYEQYF. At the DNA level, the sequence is TGTGCCAGCAGCTTGCACAGGGAGCCCTACGAGCAGTACTTC.